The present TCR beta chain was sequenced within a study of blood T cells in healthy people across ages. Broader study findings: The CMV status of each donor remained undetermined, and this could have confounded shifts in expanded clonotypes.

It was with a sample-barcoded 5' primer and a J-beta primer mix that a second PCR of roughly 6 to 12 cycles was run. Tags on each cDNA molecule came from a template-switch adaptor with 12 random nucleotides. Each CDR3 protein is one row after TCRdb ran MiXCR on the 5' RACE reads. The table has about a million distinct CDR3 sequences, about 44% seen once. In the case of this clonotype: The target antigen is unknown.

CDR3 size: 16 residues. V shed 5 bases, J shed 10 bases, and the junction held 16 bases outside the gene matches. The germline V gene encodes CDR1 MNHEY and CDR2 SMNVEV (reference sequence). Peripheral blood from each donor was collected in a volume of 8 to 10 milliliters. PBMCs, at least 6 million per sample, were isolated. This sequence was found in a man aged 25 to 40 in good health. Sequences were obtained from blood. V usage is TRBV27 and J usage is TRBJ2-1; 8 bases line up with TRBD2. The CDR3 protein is CASSPPGAGVEKEQFF. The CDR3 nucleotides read TGTGCCAGCAGTCCCCCAGGAGCGGGGGTTGAGAAAGAGCAGTTCTTC.